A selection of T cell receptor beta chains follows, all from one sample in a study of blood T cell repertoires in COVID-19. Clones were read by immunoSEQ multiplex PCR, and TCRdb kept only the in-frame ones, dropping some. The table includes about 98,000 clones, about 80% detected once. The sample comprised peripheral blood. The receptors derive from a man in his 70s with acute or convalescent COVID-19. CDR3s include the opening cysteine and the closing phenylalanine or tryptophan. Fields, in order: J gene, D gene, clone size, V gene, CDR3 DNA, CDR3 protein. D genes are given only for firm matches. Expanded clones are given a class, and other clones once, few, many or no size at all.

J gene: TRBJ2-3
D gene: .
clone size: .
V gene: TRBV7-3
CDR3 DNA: TGTGCCAGCAGCATACAGGGCTCGGGCACAGATACGCAGTATTTT
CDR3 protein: CASSIQGSGTDTQYF

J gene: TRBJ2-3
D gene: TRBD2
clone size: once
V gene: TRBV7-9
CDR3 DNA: TGTGCCAGCAGCCATCTAGCGGGAGGTCGGTCCACAGATACGCAGTATTTT
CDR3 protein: CASSHLAGGRSTDTQYF

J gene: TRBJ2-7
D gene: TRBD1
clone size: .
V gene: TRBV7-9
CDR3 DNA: TGTGCCAGCAGCTTAGCGGGGACAGGGGGGTCCTACGAGCAGTACTTC
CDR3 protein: CASSLAGTGGSYEQYF

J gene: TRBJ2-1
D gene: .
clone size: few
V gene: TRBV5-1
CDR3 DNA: TGCGCCAGCCAGGACAGTCCTAATGAGCAGTTCTTC
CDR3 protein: CASQDSPNEQFF

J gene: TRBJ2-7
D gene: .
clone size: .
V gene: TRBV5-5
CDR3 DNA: TGTGCCAGCAGCTCGGGATCCTACGAGCAGTACTTC
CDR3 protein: CASSSGSYEQYF

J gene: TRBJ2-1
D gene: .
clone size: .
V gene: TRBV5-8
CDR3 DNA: TGTGCCAGCAGCTCGGACAGCTCCTACAATGAGCAGTTCTTC
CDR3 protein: CASSSDSSYNEQFF

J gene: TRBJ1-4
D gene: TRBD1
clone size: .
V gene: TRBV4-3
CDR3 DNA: TGCGCCAGCAGCCACCACGGACAGGGGAGGAATGAAAAACTGTTTTTT
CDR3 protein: CASSHHGQGRNEKLFF

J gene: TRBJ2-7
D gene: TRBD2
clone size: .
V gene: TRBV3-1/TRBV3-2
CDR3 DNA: TGTGCCAGCAGCCAAGAAGTAAGCGGGATGAGCGAGCAGTACTTC
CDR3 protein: CASSQEVSGMSEQYF

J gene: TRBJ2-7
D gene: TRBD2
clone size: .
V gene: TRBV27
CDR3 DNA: TGTGCCAGCGTTTGGGGGGGTCTCTCCTACGAGCAGTACTTC
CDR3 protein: CASVWGGLSYEQYF

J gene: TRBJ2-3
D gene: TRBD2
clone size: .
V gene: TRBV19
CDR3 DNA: TGTGCCAGTAGTATATCCCTAAAGCGGGAGACTAGCACAGATACGCAGTATTTT
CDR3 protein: CASSISLKRETSTDTQYF

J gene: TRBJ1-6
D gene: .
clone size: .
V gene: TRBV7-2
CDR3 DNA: TGTGCCAGCAGCACCTCCTGGAGAAATTCACCCCTCCACTTT
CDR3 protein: CASSTSWRNSPLHF

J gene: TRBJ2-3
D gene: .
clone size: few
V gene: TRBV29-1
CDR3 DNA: TGCAGCGTTGAAATTAGCGCAGATACGCAGTATTTT
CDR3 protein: CSVEISADTQYF

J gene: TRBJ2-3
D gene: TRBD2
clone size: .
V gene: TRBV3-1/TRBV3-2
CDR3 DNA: TGTGCCAGCAGCCTCCTTCGGACTAGCGGTTCCACAGATACGCAGTATTTT
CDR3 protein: CASSLLRTSGSTDTQYF

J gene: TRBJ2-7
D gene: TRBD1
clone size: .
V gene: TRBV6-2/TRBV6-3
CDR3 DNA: TGTGCCAGCAGCCGGACAGGGACCCACGAGCAGTACTTC
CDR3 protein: CASSRTGTHEQYF

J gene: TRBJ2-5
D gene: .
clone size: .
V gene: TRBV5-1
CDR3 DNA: TGCGCCAGCAGCTTGCGGGCCGGAGGGGCACAAGAGACCCAGTACTTC
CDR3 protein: CASSLRAGGAQETQYF

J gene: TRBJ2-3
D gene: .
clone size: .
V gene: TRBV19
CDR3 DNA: TGTGCCAGTAGTATAGGATGGGGGCTACCGACAGATACGCAGTATTTT
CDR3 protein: CASSIGWGLPTDTQYF

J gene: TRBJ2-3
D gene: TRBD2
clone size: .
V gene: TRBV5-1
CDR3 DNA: TGCGCCTCTTCCGGACTAGCGGGAGAGGCTAGCACAGATACGCAGTATTTT
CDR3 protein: CASSGLAGEASTDTQYF

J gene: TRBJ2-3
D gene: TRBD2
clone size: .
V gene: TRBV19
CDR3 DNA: TGTGCCAGTAGTATCGGGACTAGCGGGAGGGTCCCAATTACAGATACGCAGTATTTT
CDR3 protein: CASSIGTSGRVPITDTQYF

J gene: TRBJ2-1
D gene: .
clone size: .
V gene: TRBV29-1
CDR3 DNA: TGCAGCGGGGAACAGGGCTTCTACAATGAGCAGTTCTTC
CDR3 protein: CSGEQGFYNEQFF

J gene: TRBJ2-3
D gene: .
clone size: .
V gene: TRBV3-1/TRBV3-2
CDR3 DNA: TGTGCCAGCAGCCTCAGCGTTTCTGTCACAGATACGCAGTATTTT
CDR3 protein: CASSLSVSVTDTQYF

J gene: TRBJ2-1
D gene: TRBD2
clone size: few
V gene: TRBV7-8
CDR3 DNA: TGTGCCAGCAGGAAAGCGGGAGTGGCATACAATGAGCAGTTCTTC
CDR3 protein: CASRKAGVAYNEQFF

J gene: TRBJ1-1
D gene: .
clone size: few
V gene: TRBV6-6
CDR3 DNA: TGTGCCAGCAGTTACGGCGACTCGGAGGCCCAAGCTTTCTTT
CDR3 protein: CASSYGDSEAQAFF

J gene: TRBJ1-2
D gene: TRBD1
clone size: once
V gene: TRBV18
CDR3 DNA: TGTGCCAGCTCACCCGGGACAGTAGCCTATGGCTACACCTTC
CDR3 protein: CASSPGTVAYGYTF

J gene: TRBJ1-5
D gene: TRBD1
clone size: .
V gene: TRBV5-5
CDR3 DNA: TGTGCCAGCAGCTTGACAGGGGGCAATCAGCCCCAGCATTTT
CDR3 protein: CASSLTGGNQPQHF

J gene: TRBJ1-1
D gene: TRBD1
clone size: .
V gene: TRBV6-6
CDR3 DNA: TGTGCCAGCAGTTACTCGTCGAACAGGGGAGAAACTGAAGCTTTCTTT
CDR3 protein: CASSYSSNRGETEAFF

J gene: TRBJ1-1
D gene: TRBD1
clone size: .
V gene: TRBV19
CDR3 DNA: TGTGCCAGTAGCGTATATAGGACAGGGGGCACTGAAGCTTTCTTT
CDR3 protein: CASSVYRTGGTEAFF

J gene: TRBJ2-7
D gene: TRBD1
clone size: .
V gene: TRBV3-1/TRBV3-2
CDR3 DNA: TGTGCCAGCACAGGTTACGGACAGGGCAATCACGAGCAGTACTTC
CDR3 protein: CASTGYGQGNHEQYF

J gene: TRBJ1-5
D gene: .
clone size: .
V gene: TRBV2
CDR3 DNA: TGTGCCAGCAGTGGGGGGGAACTGGGGCCCCAGCATTTT
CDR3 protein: CASSGGELGPQHF

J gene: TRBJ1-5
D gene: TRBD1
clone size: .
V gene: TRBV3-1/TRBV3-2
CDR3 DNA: TGTGCCAGCAGCAACCGGGACAGTGGCAATCAGCCCCAGCATTTT
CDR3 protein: CASSNRDSGNQPQHF

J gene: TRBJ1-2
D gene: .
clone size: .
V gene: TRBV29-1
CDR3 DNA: TGCAGCGTTGGTATGAGGGATGGCTACACCTTC
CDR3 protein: CSVGMRDGYTF

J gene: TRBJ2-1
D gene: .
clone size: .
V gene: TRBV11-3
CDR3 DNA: TGTGCCAGTAGTGCCAGCGGCTACAATGAGCAGTTCTTC
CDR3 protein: CASSASGYNEQFF

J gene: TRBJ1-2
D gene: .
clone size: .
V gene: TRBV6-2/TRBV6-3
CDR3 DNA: TGTGCCAGCAGTTACCGGTTGGGGCAACAAGCCTTC
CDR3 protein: CASSYRLGQQAF

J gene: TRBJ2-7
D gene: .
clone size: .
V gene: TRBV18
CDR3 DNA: TGTGCCAGCTCACCACGGCAGACTACCTACGAGCAGTACTTC
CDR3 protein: CASSPRQTTYEQYF

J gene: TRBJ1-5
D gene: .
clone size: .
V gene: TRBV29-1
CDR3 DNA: TGCAGCGTTGGGGGACAAAAAGGCCAGCATTTT
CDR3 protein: CSVGGQKGQHF

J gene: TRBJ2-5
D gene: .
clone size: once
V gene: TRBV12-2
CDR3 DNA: TGTGCAAGTCGCTTAGAAGACAGGCCTAATCTCCAAGAGACCCAGTACTTC
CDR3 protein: CASRLEDRPNLQETQYF

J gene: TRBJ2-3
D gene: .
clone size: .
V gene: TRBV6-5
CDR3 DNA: TGTGCCAGCAGTTACACCTGGGACACGGATACGCAGTATTTT
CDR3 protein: CASSYTWDTDTQYF

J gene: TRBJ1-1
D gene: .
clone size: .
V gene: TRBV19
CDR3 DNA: TGTGCCAGTAGTATAATGGGGGCGGGGAACACTGAAGCTTTCTTT
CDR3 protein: CASSIMGAGNTEAFF

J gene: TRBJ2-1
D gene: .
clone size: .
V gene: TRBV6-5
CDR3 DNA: TGTGCCAGCAGGCGCTGGAGCGATGAGCAGTTCTTC
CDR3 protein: CASRRWSDEQFF

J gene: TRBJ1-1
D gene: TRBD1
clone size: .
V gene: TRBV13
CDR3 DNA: TGTGCCAGCAGCACCCGGAAGGGGGCAGACGTAAACACTGAAGCTTTCTTT
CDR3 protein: CASSTRKGADVNTEAFF

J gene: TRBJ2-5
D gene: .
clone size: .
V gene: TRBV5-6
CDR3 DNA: TGTGCCAGCAGCCGACGGCCATCGGGGACCCAGTACTTC
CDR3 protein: CASSRRPSGTQYF

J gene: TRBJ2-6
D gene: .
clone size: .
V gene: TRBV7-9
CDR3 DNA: TGTGCCAGCAGCTTAGTGGTGGGCTCCTCTGGGGCCAACGTCCTGACTTTC
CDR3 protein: CASSLVVGSSGANVLTF

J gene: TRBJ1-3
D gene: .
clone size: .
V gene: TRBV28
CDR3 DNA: TGTGCCAGCAGTTTACCCCCGCGGCCCCGTCGAGGCACCATATATTTT
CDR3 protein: CASSLPPRPRRGTIYF

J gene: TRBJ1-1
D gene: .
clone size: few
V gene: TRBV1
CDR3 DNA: TGCACCAGCAGCCCTGACAGGGCGCTTAAGACTGAAGCTTTCTTT
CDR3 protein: CTSSPDRALKTEAFF

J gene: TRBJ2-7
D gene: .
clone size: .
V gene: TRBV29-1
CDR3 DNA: TGCAGCGCGGGAGCAGGGGGGCCCTACGAGCAGTACTTC
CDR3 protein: CSAGAGGPYEQYF

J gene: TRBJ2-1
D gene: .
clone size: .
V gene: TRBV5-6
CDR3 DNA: TGTGCCAGCAGCTTGGCCCGCTACGAGCAGTTCTTC
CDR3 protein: CASSLARYEQFF

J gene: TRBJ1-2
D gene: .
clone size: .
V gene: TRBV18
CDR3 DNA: TGTGCCAGCTCACCGGACAGTAACTATGGCTACACCTTC
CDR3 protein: CASSPDSNYGYTF

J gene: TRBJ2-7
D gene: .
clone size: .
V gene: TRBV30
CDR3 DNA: TGTGCTCAGGGGCGGGTCTACGAGCAGTACTTC
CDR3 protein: CAQGRVYEQYF

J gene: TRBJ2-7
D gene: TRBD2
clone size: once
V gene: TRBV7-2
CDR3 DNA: TGTGCCAGCAGCCCTTGGACTAGCGGGGGTTCCTACGAGCAGTACTTC
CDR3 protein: CASSPWTSGGSYEQYF

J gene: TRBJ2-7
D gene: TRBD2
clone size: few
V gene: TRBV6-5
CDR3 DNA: TGTGCCAGCAGTTACTCGAAGGTAGCGGGAGCTTACGAGCAGTACTTC
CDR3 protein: CASSYSKVAGAYEQYF